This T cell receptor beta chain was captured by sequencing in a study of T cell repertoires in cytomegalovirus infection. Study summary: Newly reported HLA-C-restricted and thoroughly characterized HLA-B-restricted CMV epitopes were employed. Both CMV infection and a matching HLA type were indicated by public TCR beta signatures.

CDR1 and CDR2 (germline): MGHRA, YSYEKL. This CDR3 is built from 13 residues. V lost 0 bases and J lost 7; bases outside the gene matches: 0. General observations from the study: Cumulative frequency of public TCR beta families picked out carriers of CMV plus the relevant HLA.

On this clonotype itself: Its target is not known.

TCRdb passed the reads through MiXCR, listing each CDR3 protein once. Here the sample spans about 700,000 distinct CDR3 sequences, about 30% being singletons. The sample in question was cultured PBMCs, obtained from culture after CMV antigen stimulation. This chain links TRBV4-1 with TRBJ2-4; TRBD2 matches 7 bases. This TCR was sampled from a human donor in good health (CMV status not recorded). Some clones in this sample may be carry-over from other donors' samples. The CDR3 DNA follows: TGCGCCAGCAGCCAAGACGGGGGGAACATTCAGTACTTC. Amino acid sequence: CASSQDGGNIQYF.